The clone carrying this T cell receptor (beta chain) occurred a few times. Its antigen remains unknown. Everyone who donated was a healthy Caucasian. The CDR3 covers 15 residues. V was cut by 4 bases and J by 0 bases, with 12 bases left in between. Looked up from germline, CDR1 is SEHNR and CDR2 is FQNEAQ (reference sequence). The record originates from a study of identical twins. After template switching added a universal primer site, the resulting cDNA carried unique molecular identifiers. TCRdb analysed the 5' RACE reads with MiXCR anew, one entry per CDR3 protein. The repertoire includes about 660,000 distinct CDR3 sequences, under 9% of them detected once, and 0.98% sits in the top ten. The study's findings and limits: Weaker excess twin sharing was seen among beta out-of-frame sequences.

These sequences were also reported in another study, on yellow fever vaccine responses in identical twins. From that paper: Twins' vaccine T cell responses reportedly seemed partly convergent and partly personalized.

V usage is TRBV7-9 and J usage is TRBJ1-1; the D is unclear. This sequence was found in a woman aged 18-29 years in good health. Sequencing used PBMCs. The CDR3 DNA reads as TGTGCCAGCAGCTCAGATTGGGGAATGAACACTGAAGCTTTCTTT. Its protein is CASSSDWGMNTEAFF.